The text below deals with one TCR beta chain. The sample comes from a study of blood T cell repertoires in COVID-19. Study in general: The samples span acute and convalescent COVID-19 from the United States, Italy and Spain. PBMCs, B-cell-depleted T cells, or T cells provided the cDNA or gDNA that made up the material.

The table came from immunoSEQ multiplex PCR; TCRdb's copy has only in-frame clones and leaves some out. The table shows around 70,000 clones, with roughly 87% occurring only once. Trimming pared 0 bases from V and 7 bases from J, leaving 21 bases between. The CDR3 length is 17 residues. CDR1 SGHTA and CDR2 FQGNSA come from the germline V gene. This chain connects TRBV7-2 to TRBJ1-2; D may be TRBD1 (5 bases). Specimen: peripheral blood. This receptor was obtained from a woman under 30 with acute or convalescent COVID-19. The CDR3 DNA is TGTGCCAGCAGCTTAGCCTCCCGGGGGAGGGCCCTGGGTGGCTACACCTTC. This codes for CASSLASRGRALGGYTF. Complete variable domain (other parts from reference TRBV7-2 and TRBJ1-2): GAGVSQSPSNKVTEKGKDVELRCDPISGHTALYWYRQSLGQGLEFLIYFQGNSAPDKSGLPSDRFSAERTGGSVSTLTIQRTQQEDSAVYLCASSLASRGRALGGYTFGSGTRLTVV.